This record looks at one T cell receptor beta chain sequence and its context. This sample is part of a study of PD-1 blockade in mismatch repair-deficient tumors. Study-level background: Patients had eleven to twelve mismatch repair-deficient cancer types and were previously treated and progressing.

Three pembrolizumab responders had their TCRs sequenced. Germline-derived CDR1 and CDR2 are LNHNV and YYDKDF (reference sequence). The V and J ends lost 3 bases and 3 bases respectively, with 15 bases between them. The CDR3 totals 15 residues. Using immunoSEQ multiplex PCR, the repertoire was profiled, and TCRdb retains in-frame clones only, with some absent. This sample carries 20,000 to 25,000 clones, 84% of them seen once, and the ten largest clones take 17%. The sequenced sample was peripheral blood, obtained 2 weeks after starting pembrolizumab. The clonotype comes from an adult with mismatch repair-deficient cancer. The genes are TRBV15 and TRBJ2-7; D might be TRBD2 (5 bases). CDR3 sequence (DNA): TGTGCCACCAGCAGGGGAGACCTGGGAAGCTACGAGCAGTACTTC. Protein product: CATSRGDLGSYEQYF. Using reference TRBV15 and TRBJ2-7 for the parts outside the CDR3, the full variable domain is DAMVIQNPRYQVTQFGKPVTLSCSQTLNHNVMYWYQQKSSQAPKLLFHYYDKDFNNEADTPDNFQSRRPNTSFCFLDIRSPGLGDTAMYLCATSRGDLGSYEQYFGPGTRLTVT.